This T cell receptor (beta chain) emerged from a study of response to subunit inactivated influenza vaccine (dated by TCRdb to 2016 to 2019). Notes on the research overall: To follow how T cells responded to a trivalent subunit inactivated influenza vaccine, the researchers relied on deep quantitative profiling of the T cell receptor repertoire. The research as a whole found: The authors proposed that each seasonal influenza vaccination may bring in only a limited number of new T cells.

The library came from RT-PCR. Sequencer: Illumina HiSeq 2500. TCRdb reran the public reads through fastp at Q25 and MiXCR, keeping productive beta chains. CDR3 protein duplicates are merged, each entry listing the most common genes and DNA. In this sample the table shows under 750,000 distinct CDR3 sequences, roughly 10% of which occur a single time. Roughly a tenth of the sample goes to the ten largest clones. This clonotype was recorded a few times. The antigen it binds to is not known. No much larger clone is present one base from it, and per-base qualities are unavailable. Relative to germline, V is missing 4 bases and J is missing 0 bases, with 7 bases of the junction outside any gene match. The germline V gene provides CDR1 SQVTM and CDR2 ANQGSEA. From the cysteine through the phenylalanine, the CDR3 covers 16 amino acids. CDR3 DNA is the only sequence kept; it has 48 bases, read in frame from the first base.

The chain was built from TRBV29-1 and TRBJ2-1; 9 bases in the junction line up with TRBD2. The sample here was PBMCs from blood, taken on the day of vaccination. This TCR derives from a man in his fifties or sixties who received an inactivated influenza vaccine. Donor details come from another sample of the same person, matched by shared clones. For the CDR3, the sequence is CSVASSGKSSYNEQFF. At the DNA level, the sequence is TGCAGCGTTGCATCTAGCGGGAAGAGCTCCTACAATGAGCAGTTCTTC.